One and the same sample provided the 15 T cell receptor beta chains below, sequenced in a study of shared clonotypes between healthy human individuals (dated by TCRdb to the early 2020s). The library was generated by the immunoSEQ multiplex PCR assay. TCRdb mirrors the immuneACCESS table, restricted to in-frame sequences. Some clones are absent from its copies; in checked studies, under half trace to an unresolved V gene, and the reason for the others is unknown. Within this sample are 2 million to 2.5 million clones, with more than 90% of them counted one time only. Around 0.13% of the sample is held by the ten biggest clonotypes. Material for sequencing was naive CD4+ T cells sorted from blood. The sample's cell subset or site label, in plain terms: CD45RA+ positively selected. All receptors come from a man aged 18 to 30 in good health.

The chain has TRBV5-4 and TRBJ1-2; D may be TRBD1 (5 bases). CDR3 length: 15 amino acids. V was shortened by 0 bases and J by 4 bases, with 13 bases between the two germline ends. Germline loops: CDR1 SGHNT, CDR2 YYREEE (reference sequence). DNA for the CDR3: TGTGCCAGCAGCTTGGATCCAGGGTGGGCCTATGGCTACACCTTC. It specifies CASSLDPGWAYGYTF.

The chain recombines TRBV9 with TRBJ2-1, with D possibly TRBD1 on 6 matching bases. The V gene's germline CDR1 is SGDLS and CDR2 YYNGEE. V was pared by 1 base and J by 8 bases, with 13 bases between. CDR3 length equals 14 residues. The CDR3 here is CASSVLTGRDEQFF. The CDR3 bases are TGTGCCAGCAGCGTACTGACAGGTAGGGATGAGCAGTTCTTC.

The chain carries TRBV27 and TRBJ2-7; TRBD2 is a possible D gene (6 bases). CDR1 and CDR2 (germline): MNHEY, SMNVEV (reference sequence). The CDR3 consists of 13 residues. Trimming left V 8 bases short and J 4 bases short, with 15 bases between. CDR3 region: CASRRGTWYEQYF. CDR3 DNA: TGTGCCAGCCGACGCGGGACTTGGTACGAGCAGTACTTC.

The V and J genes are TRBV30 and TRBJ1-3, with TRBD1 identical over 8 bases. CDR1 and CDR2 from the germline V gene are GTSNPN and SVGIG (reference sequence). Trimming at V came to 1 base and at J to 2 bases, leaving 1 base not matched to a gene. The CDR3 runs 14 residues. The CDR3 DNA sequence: TGTGCCTGGAGTGCACAGGGGGCTGGAAACACCATATATTTT. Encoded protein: CAWSAQGAGNTIYF. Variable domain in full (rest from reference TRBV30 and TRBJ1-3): SQTIHQWPATLVQPVGSPLSLECTVEGTSNPNLYWYRQAAGRGLQLLFYSVGIGQISSEVPQNLSASRPQDRQFILSSKKLLLSDSGFYLCAWSAQGAGNTIYFGEGSWLTVV.

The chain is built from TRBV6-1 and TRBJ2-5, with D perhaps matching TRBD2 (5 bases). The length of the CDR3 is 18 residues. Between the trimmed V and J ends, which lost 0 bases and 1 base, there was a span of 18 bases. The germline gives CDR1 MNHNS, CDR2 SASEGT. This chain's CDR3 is CASSEAPPRLALQETQYF. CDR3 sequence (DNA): TGTGCCAGCAGTGAAGCGCCCCCCAGGCTAGCCCTCCAAGAGACCCAGTACTTC.

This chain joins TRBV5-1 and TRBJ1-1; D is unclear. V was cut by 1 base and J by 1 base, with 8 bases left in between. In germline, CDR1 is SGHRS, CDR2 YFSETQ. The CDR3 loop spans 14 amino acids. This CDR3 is CASSLSRRNTEAFF. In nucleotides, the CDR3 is TGCGCCAGCAGCTTGTCCAGGAGGAACACTGAAGCTTTCTTT.

CDR3 amino acids: CASSRNSGGSTDTQYF. DNA for the CDR3: TGTGCCAGCTCCCGAAACTCAGGGGGTAGCACAGATACGCAGTATTTT. V gene TRBV18 combines with J gene TRBJ2-3; 7 bases are a match to TRBD1. Germline V gene data show CDR1 as KGHSH and CDR2 as LQKENI. The length of the CDR3 is 16 residues. V dropped 6 bases and J dropped 0; count of bases not matched to a gene: 9.

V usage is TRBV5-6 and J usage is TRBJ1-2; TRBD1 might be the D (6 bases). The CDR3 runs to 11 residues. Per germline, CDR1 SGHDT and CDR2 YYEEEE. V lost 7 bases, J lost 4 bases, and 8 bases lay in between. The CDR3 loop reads CASRDIYGYTF. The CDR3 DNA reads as TGTGCCAGCCGGGACATCTATGGCTACACCTTC. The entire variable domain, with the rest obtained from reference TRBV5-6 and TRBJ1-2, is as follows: DAGVTQSPTHLIKTRGQQVTLRCSPKSGHDTVSWYQQALGQGPQFIFQYYEEEERQRGNFPDRFSGHQFPNYSSELNVNALLLGDSALYLCASRDIYGYTFGSGTRLTVV.

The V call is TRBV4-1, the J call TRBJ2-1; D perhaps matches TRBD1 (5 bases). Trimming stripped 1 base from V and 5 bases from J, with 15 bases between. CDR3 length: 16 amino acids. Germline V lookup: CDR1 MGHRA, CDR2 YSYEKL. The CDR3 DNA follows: TGCGCCAGCAGCCAAGGCAGGGCCAGAGAAAACAATGAGCAGTTCTTC. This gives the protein CASSQGRARENNEQFF.

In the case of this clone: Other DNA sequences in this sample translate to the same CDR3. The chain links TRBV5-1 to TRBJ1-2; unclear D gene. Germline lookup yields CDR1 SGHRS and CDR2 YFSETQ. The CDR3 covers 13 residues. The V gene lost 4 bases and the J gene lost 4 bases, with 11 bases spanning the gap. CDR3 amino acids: CASSEGGGYGYTF. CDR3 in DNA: TGCGCCAGCAGCGAGGGTGGAGGCTATGGCTACACCTTC.

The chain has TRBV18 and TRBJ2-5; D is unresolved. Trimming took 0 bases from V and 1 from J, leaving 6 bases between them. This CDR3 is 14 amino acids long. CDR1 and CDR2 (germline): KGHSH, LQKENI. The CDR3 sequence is CASSPPSIQETQYF. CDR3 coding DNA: TGTGCCAGCTCACCACCCTCCATCCAAGAGACCCAGTACTTC. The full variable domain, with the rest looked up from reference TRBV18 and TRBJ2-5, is NAGVMQNPRHLVRRRGQEARLRCSPMKGHSHVYWYRQLPEEGLKFMVYLQKENIIDESGMPKERFSAEFPKEGPSILRIQQVVRGDSAAYFCASSPPSIQETQYFGPGTRLLVL.

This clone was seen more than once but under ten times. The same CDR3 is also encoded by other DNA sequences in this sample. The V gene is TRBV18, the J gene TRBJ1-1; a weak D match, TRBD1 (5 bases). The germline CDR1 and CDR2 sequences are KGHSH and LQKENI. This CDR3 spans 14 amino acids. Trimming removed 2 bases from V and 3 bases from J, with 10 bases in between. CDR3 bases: TGTGCCAGCTCACCAGGGGGACGGGACACTGAAGCTTTCTTT. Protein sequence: CASSPGGRDTEAFF.

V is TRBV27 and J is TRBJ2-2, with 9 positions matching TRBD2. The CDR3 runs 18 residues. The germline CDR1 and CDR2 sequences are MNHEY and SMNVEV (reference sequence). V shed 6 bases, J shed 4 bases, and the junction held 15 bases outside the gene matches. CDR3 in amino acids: CASRWGWRGGPGTGELFF. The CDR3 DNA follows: TGTGCCAGCAGATGGGGCTGGCGGGGGGGCCCGGGCACCGGGGAGCTGTTTTTT.

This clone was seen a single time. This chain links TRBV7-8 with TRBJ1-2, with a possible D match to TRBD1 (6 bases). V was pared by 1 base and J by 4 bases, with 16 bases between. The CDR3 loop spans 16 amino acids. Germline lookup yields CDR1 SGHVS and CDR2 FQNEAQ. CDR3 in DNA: TGTGCCAGCAGCTTAGAGGGTCTGGGGGCGGGCTATGGCTACACCTTC. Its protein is CASSLEGLGAGYGYTF.

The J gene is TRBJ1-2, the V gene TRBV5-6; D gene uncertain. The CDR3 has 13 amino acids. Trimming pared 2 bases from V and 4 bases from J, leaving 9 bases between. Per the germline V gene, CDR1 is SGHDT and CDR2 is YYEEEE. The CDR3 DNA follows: TGTGCCAGCAGCTTACATCGGCTCTATGGCTACACCTTC. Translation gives CASSLHRLYGYTF.